These T cell receptor beta chains were read from a single sample in a study of blood T cell repertoires in COVID-19. Assay: immunoSEQ multiplex PCR; the TCRdb copy retains only in-frame clones and omits some. Of 270,000 or so clones listed, about 85% were seen once; the top ten hold roughly 15%. Specimen: peripheral blood. These receptors were taken from a human donor in a cohort sampled during active COVID-19. CDR3s include the opening cysteine and the closing phenylalanine or tryptophan.

v_call | cdr3_aa
TRBV4-1 | CASSPLGRGNIQYF
TRBV5-4 | CASSPVLRQETQYF
TRBV12-3/TRBV12-4 | CASRRQGGTEAFF
TRBV7-8 | CASSRRVETQYF
TRBV21-1 | CASSLKGTRRVDEQFF
TRBV5-1 | CASSLGQGAYGYTF
TRBV28 | CASSDASGGRARETQYF
TRBV7-9 | CASSLVTDTGELFF
TRBV6-5 | CASSYSYRPGNTEAFF
TRBV5-1 | CASSLASGGRTEAFF
TRBV5-1 | CASRPGTGPTAEAFF
TRBV30 | CAWSKSPPGVIQPQHF
TRBV5-1 | CASSFGDNYGYTF
TRBV5-4 | CASSLVSSGYNEQYF
TRBV19 | CASSASSSYGYTF
TRBV2 | CASRGGLAVEHEQFF
TRBV2 | CASTPTVKLFF
TRBV24-1 | CATSDSGDQDTQYF
TRBV24-1 | CATGPRDLLRGEQFF
TRBV11-2 | CASSRFGRPRGTEAFF
TRBV10-3 | CAISTPTSGRTDTQYF
TRBV18 | CASSPQQGRSSQETQYF
TRBV19 | CASRERSSYNEQFF
TRBV11-2 | CASSLLTAATPWEQYF
TRBV9 | CASSGGSGYTF
TRBV5-4 | CASSPGPGKDTQYF
TRBV28 | CASSFAGRTGNQPQHF
TRBV7-2 | CASSLVGQGAFF
TRBV7-8 | CASSLDRVAYEQYF
TRBV5-1 | CASSDSLGKNIQYF
TRBV18 | CASSRTGTRDQPQHF
TRBV30 | CAWSFNRQETQYF
TRBV4-1 | CASSQGVEMQPQHF
TRBV10-3 | CAIRGDLRDTEAFF
TRBV29-1 | CSVGSSTDTQYF
TRBV29-1 | CSVEGIPGHSGNEQFF
TRBV3-1/TRBV3-2 | CASSQERGLAGLVKQFF
TRBV14 | CASSPLGLYYEQYF
TRBV11-3 | CASSPPYQETQYF
TRBV7-2 | CASSYQGGISGNTIYF
TRBV3-1/TRBV3-2 | CASVGLAGAETQYF